The 16 T cell receptor beta chains reported below all come from one sample, sequenced in a study of CD8+CD57+ T cells in acquired aplastic anemia. CDR3 and TCR beta VDJ profiling relied on genomic DNA as the template. MiXCR, applied by TCRdb to the reads, yields one record per CDR3 protein. The sample includes about 180,000 distinct CDR3 sequences, under 55% of them seen just once. Sample: sorted CD4+, CD8+, or CD8+CD57+ T cells (not recorded which) from PBMCs. These receptors were taken from a human donor in good health.

The V and J genes are TRBV9 and TRBJ1-2; D gene unclear. The ends were cut back, 0 bases at V and 4 bases at J, with 10 bases in the middle. This CDR3 comprises 14 residues. Looked up from germline, CDR1 is SGDLS and CDR2 is YYNGEE. The CDR3: CASSVATVGYGYTF. The CDR3, as DNA: TGTGCCAGCAGCGTAGCTACGGTAGGCTATGGCTACACCTTC.

A remark on this clonotype: Just one base apart from a much larger clone, this may be a read error. The J gene is TRBJ1-1, the V gene TRBV5-1, with 10 bases lining up with TRBD1. CDR1 is SGHRS and CDR2 is YFSETQ in the germline V gene. The CDR3 is 15 amino acids. For the CDR3, the DNA is TGCGTCAGCAGCTGGGGGGACAGGGGAGGCTCTGAAGCTTTCTTT. It yields the protein CVSSWGDRGGSEAFF.

V is TRBV7-9 and J is TRBJ1-6; D remains unclear. CDR1 SEHNR and CDR2 FQNEAQ come from the germline V gene (reference sequence). This CDR3 region has 15 residues. Between the trimmed V and J ends, which lost 4 bases and 5 bases, there was a span of 12 bases. The chain's CDR3 is CASSYRPGDNSPLHF. In DNA form, the CDR3 reads TGTGCCAGCAGCTACCGTCCGGGAGATAATTCACCCCTCCACTTT.

This chain connects TRBV20-1 to TRBJ2-5; 12 bases map to TRBD2. The CDR3 is made up of 16 amino acids. Germline loops: CDR1 DFQATT, CDR2 SNEGSKA (reference sequence). V lost 6 bases, J lost 2 bases, and 10 bases stayed unmatched. The CDR3 nucleotides are TGCAGTGCGTCGGGACTAGCGGGTTCAACTCAAGAGACCCAGTACTTC. It translates to CSASGLAGSTQETQYF.

This clonotype was seen many times. The chain uses TRBV6-1 and TRBJ2-5; no definite D call. The CDR3 totals 12 residues. V gave up 2 bases and J gave up 6 bases, with 7 bases separating them. CDR1 and CDR2 (germline): MNHNS, SASEGT. The CDR3 is CASSERSQTQYF. The CDR3 DNA sequence: TGTGCCAGCAGTGAACGTTCGCAGACCCAGTACTTC.

Only a few counts were recorded for this clonotype. V is TRBV7-6 and J is TRBJ1-6; D uncertain. V lost 4 bases and J 9 bases, leaving 10 bases between the germline ends. Germline loops: CDR1 SGHVS, CDR2 FNYEAQ. The CDR3 extends over 13 amino acids. CDR3 amino acids: CASSSGSGSPLHF. The CDR3, as DNA: TGTGCCAGCAGCTCGGGATCGGGTTCACCCCTCCACTTT.

The CDR3 here is CSAGDMGLYEQYF. CDR3 bases: TGCAGTGCTGGGGACATGGGACTCTACGAGCAGTACTTC. J is TRBJ2-7 and V is TRBV20-1, with D perhaps matching TRBD1 or TRBD2 (6 bases each). V lost 5 bases and J 3 bases, leaving 14 bases between the germline ends. The CDR3 totals 13 residues. Germline V gene sequence: CDR1 DFQATT, CDR2 SNEGSKA (reference sequence).

CDR3 nucleotide sequence: TGCGCCAGCAGTGAGTCGCAGGGGGCCGTCTATGGCTACACCTTC. Protein sequence: CASSESQGAVYGYTF. The chain carries TRBV10-1 and TRBJ1-2, with 8 bases lining up with TRBD1. This CDR3 is 15 amino acids long. CDR1 is WNHNN, CDR2 SYGVQD, per germline (reference sequence). V was pared by 0 bases and J by 4 bases, with 4 bases of the junction left unmatched.

This chain joins TRBV7-6 and TRBJ2-7; 7 positions match TRBD1. Germline V lookup: CDR1 SGHVS, CDR2 FNYEAQ. The CDR3 has 12 residues. Trimming took 8 bases from V and 5 from J; bases not matched to a gene: 6. CDR3 DNA: TGTGCCAGCGGCCGACAGGGCCACGAGCAGTACTTC. Translation gives CASGRQGHEQYF.

The chain employs TRBV14 and TRBJ2-6; no definite D call. The CDR3 extends over 18 amino acids. The V gene's germline CDR1 is SGHDN and CDR2 FVKESK. The V and J ends lost 4 bases and 0 bases respectively, with 16 bases between them. CDR3 loop: CASSPLSNYYSGANVLTF. DNA for the CDR3: TGTGCCAGCAGCCCTCTCAGTAATTATTACTCTGGGGCCAACGTCCTGACTTTC.

The chain links TRBV12-3 or TRBV12-4 to TRBJ2-7; D gene uncertain. V lost 7 bases and J 10 bases, leaving 14 bases between the germline ends. The CDR3 is made up of 11 amino acids. CDR3 loop: CASTLGRNQYF. CDR3 nucleotides: TGTGCCAGCACCCTCGGACGGAACCAGTACTTC.

The DNA of the CDR3 is TGTGCCAGCAGCTCCTGGTCCGATGAAGCTTTCTTT. This encodes CASSSWSDEAFF. The J gene is TRBJ1-1, the V gene TRBV7-9; no clear D. The V end lost 4 bases, the J end lost 7 bases, and 10 bases lay between the germline ends. Germline V gene sequence: CDR1 SEHNR, CDR2 FQNEAQ (reference sequence). This CDR3 contains 12 residues.

There are a few counts of this clonotype. A much larger clone sits a single nucleotide away, making a read error possible. The gene calls are TRBV19 and TRBJ1-3; the match to TRBD1 covers 7 bases. CDR1 LNHDA and CDR2 SQIVND come from the germline V gene (reference sequence). This CDR3 is 14 amino acids long. Written as DNA, the CDR3 is TGTGCCAGTAGAACAGGGGACTCTGGAAACGCCATATATTTT. This codes for CASRTGDSGNAIYF.

This clonotype has ten or more counts. The chain carries TRBV7-2 and TRBJ2-2, with TRBD2 matching over 10 bases. CDR1 is SGHTA, CDR2 FQGNSA, per germline. The CDR3 is 14 amino acids. After removal of 5 bases from V and 6 bases from J, the junction contained 3 bases not matched to a gene. As DNA, the CDR3 is TGTGCCAGCAGCCCGGGACTAGCGTCCGGGGAGCTGTTTTTT. Amino acids: CASSPGLASGELFF.

The rearrangement joins TRBV5-1 to TRBJ2-7, with 9 bases lining up with TRBD1. The CDR3 runs to 14 residues. V trimming: 4 bases; J trimming: 1 base; junction bases outside the gene matches: 3. Germline V gene data show CDR1 as SGHRS and CDR2 as YFSETQ. This chain's CDR3 is CASSGTGTSYEQYF. In DNA, the CDR3 is TGCGCCAGCAGCGGGACAGGGACGTCCTACGAGCAGTACTTC.

V is TRBV27 and J is TRBJ1-6; D is uncertain. This CDR3 is 14 amino acids long. V was cut by 1 base and J by 8 bases, with 9 bases left in between. Germline assignment: CDR1 MNHEY and CDR2 SMNVEV (reference sequence). The CDR3 DNA reads TGTGCCAGCAGTTTATTGGGGAAGGATTCACCCCTCCACTTT. Translating gives CASSLLGKDSPLHF.